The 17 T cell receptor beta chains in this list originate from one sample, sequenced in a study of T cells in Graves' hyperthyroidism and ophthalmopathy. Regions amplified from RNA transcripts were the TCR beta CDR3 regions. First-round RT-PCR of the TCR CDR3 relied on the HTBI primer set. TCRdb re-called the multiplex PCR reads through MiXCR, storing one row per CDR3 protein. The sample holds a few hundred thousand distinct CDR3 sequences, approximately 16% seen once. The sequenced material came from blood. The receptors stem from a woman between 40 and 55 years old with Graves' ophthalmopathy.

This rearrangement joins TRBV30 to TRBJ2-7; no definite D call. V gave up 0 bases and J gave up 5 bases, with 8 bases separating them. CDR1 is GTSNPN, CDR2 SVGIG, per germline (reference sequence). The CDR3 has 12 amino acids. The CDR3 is CAWSVGLHEQYF. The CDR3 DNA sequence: TGTGCCTGGAGTGTTGGGTTGCACGAGCAGTACTTC.

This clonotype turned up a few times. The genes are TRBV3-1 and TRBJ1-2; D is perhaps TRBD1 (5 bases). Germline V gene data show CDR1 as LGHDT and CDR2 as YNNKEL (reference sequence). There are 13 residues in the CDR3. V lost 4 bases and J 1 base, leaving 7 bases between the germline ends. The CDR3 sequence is CASSPGYNYGYTF. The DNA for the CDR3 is TGTGCCAGCAGCCCAGGGTATAACTATGGCTACACCTTC.

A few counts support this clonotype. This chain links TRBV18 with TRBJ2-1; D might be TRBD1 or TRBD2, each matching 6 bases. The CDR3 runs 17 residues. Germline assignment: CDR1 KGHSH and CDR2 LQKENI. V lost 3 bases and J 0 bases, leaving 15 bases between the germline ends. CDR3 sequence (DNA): TGTGCCAGCTCACCGTTCCCGGGGGCTAGCTCCTACAATGAGCAGTTCTTC. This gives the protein CASSPFPGASSYNEQFF.

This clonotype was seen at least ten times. The CDR3 nucleotides are TGTGCCAGCTCACCACAGGCAGGGAGTACCTACGAGCAGTACTTC. This translates into CASSPQAGSTYEQYF. The rearrangement links TRBV18 to TRBJ2-7, with D possibly called TRBD1 or TRBD2 (5 bases each). Germline loops: CDR1 KGHSH, CDR2 LQKENI. V was trimmed by 1 base and J by 2 bases, leaving 12 bases between them. The CDR3 totals 15 residues.

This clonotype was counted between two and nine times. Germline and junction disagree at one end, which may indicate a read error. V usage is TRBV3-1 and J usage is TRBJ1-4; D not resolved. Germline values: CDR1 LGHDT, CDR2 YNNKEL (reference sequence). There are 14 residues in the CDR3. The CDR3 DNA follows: TGTGCCAGCAGACAAGAAGCATCCTGGGAAAAACTGTTTTTT. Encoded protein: CASRQEASWEKLFF.

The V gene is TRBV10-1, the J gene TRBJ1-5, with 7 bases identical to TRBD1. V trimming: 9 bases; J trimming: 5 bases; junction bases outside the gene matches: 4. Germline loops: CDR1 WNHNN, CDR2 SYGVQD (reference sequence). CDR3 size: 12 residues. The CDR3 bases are TGCGCCAGGTTCCAGGGGGATCAGCCCCAGCATTTT. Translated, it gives CARFQGDQPQHF.

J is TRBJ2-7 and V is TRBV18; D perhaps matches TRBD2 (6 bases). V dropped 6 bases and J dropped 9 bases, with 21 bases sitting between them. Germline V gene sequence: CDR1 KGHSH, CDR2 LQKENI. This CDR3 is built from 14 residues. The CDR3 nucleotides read TGTGCCAGCTCCCCAGCCGGGTCCCCAGCGGGGCAGTACTTC. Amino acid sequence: CASSPAGSPAGQYF.

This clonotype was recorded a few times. DNA for the CDR3: TGTGCCAGCAGTCAGGTCTTATCTGGAAACACCATATATTTT. Translation: CASSQVLSGNTIYF. The gene calls are TRBV12-3 or TRBV12-4 and TRBJ1-3, with unresolved D. Trimming shortened V by 5 bases and J by 1 base, and 9 bases separated the two germline ends. CDR3 length: 14 amino acids.

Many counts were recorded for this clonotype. The CDR3 region has the DNA TGCAGCGTTGTTGGGTTGGGGGTTCACACTGAAGCTTTCTTT. Protein sequence: CSVVGLGVHTEAFF. This chain connects TRBV29-1 to TRBJ1-1; maybe TRBD1 (5 bases). V dropped 4 bases and J dropped 3 bases, with 15 bases sitting between them. Germline V gene data show CDR1 as SQVTM and CDR2 as ANQGSEA. CDR3 length: 14 amino acids.

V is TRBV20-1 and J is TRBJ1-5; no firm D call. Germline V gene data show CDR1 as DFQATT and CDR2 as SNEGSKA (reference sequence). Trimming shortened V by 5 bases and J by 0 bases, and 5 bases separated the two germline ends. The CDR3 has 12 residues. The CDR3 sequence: CSAVPSNQPQHF. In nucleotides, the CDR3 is TGCAGTGCTGTTCCTAGCAATCAGCCCCAGCATTTT.

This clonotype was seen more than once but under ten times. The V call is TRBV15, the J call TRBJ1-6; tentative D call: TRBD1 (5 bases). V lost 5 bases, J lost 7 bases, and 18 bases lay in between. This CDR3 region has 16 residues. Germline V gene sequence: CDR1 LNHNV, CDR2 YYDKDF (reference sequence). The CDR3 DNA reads TGTGCCACCAGCGGTGGGGGTGCTGGAGTGAATTCACCCCTCCACTTT. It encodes CATSGGGAGVNSPLHF.

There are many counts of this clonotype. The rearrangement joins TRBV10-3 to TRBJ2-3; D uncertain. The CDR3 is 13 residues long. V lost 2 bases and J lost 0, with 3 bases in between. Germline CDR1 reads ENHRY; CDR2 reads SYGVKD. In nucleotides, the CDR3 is TGTGCCATCAGTGAGCCGAGCACAGATACGCAGTATTTT. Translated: CAISEPSTDTQYF.

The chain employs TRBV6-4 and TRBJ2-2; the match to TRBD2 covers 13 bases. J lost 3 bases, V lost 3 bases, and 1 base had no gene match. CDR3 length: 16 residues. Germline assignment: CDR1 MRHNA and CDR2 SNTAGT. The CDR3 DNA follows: TGTGCCAGCAGTGAAGGACTAGCGGGGGACACCGGGGAGCTGTTTTTT. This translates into CASSEGLAGDTGELFF.

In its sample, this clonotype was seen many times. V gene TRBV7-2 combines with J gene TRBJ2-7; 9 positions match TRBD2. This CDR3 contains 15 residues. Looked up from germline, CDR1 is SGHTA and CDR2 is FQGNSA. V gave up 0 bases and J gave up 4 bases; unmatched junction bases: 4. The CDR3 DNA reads TGTGCCAGCAGCTTAGCTAGCGGGAGTTGGTACGAGCAGTACTTC. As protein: CASSLASGSWYEQYF. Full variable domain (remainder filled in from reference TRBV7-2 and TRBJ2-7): GAGVSQSPSNKVTEKGKDVELRCDPISGHTALYWYRQSLGQGLEFLIYFQGNSAPDKSGLPSDRFSAERTGGSVSTLTIQRTQQEDSAVYLCASSLASGSWYEQYFGPGTRLTVT.

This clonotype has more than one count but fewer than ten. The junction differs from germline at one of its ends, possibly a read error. The CDR3 reads CASSQGGSADQGTQYF. CDR3 nucleotides: TGTGCCAGCAGCCAAGGGGGCTCAGCGGATCAAGGGACCCAGTACTTC. The gene calls are TRBV14 and TRBJ2-5; D may be TRBD1 or TRBD2 (5 bases each). This CDR3 spans 16 amino acids. The germline V gene encodes CDR1 SGHDN and CDR2 FVKESK.

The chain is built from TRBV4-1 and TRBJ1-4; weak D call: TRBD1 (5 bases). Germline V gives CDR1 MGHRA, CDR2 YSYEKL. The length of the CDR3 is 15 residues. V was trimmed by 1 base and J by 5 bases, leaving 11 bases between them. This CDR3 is CASSQAGAGNEKLFF. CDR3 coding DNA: TGCGCCAGCAGCCAAGCCGGGGCAGGGAATGAAAAACTGTTTTTT.

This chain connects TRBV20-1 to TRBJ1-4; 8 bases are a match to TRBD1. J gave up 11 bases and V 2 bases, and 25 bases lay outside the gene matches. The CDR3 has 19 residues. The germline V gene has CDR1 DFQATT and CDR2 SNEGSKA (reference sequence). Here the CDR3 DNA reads TGCAGTGCTAGAATAAATACGGGACAGGAGTTTGAGGGATGGGAGAAACTGTTTTTT. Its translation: CSARINTGQEFEGWEKLFF.